Each of the 32 T cell receptor beta chains below was sequenced from the same sample in a study of cytomegalovirus exposure and HLA in healthy donors. This PCR relied on a set of 60 Vbeta primers and 13 Jbeta primers. This table comes from immunoSEQ multiplex PCR, and its TCRdb copy is limited to in-frame clones, with some not included. The table includes 250,000 to 350,000 clones, 86% detected once. The sequenced sample consisted of PBMCs. These receptors were obtained from a man aged 40-49 years in good health and CMV-seropositive.

The V call is TRBV28, the J call TRBJ1-1; 11 nucleotides agree with TRBD1. In germline, CDR1 is MDHEN, CDR2 SYDVKM. The CDR3 spans 15 residues. The V gene end was trimmed by 6 bases and the J gene end by 5 bases; junction bases not matched to a gene: 8. This CDR3 is CASSPDRGPGTEAFF. CDR3 bases: TGTGCCAGCAGCCCGGACAGGGGGCCGGGGACTGAAGCTTTCTTT.

The chain couples TRBV25-1 to TRBJ2-2; D may be TRBD2 (6 bases). The germline gives CDR1 MGHDK, CDR2 SYGVNS. V was pared by 6 bases and J by 1 base, with 12 bases between. The CDR3 sequence is 15 residues long. CDR3: CASREGQVNTGELFF. DNA of the CDR3: TGTGCCAGCAGGGAGGGTCAGGTGAACACCGGGGAGCTGTTTTTT.

CDR3 residues: CASSEAGRGLAGAGEQFF. The CDR3 DNA sequence: TGTGCCAGCAGTGAAGCCGGGAGGGGACTAGCGGGAGCGGGTGAGCAGTTCTTC. The chain carries TRBV2 and TRBJ2-1; 14 bases map to TRBD2. Germline CDR1 is SNHLY and CDR2 is FYNNEI. The V and J ends lost 0 bases and 9 bases, in that order; junction bases with no gene match: 10. The CDR3 consists of 18 residues.

The rearrangement links TRBV28 to TRBJ2-7; D possibly corresponds to TRBD2 (6 bases). CDR3 length: 15 residues. The germline V gene encodes CDR1 MDHEN and CDR2 SYDVKM. V lost 5 bases, J lost 3 bases, and 17 bases lay in between. CDR3 in DNA: TGTGCCAGCAGTCGTCCGGGACTCTCCGACTACGAGCAGTACTTC. It yields the protein CASSRPGLSDYEQYF.

V and J are TRBV19 and TRBJ2-6, with D possibly TRBD2 on 8 matching bases. V gave up 4 bases and J gave up 4 bases, with 20 bases separating them. The CDR3 extends over 18 amino acids. CDR1 and CDR2 (germline): LNHDA, SQIVND (reference sequence). CDR3 sequence: CASSTGGLGRPGANVLTF. For the CDR3, the DNA is TGTGCCAGTAGTACAGGGGGACTAGGACGGCCCGGGGCCAACGTCCTGACTTTC.

This rearrangement joins TRBV7-2 to TRBJ1-2; 9 bases align to TRBD1. There are 14 residues in the CDR3. Germline values: CDR1 SGHTA, CDR2 FQGNSA. V dropped 3 bases and J dropped 6; count of bases not matched to a gene: 5. CDR3 bases: TGTGCCAGCAGCTTGGCCGGGACAGGGAATGGCTACACCTTC. It specifies CASSLAGTGNGYTF.

This rearrangement joins TRBV9 to TRBJ1-3, with 12 nucleotides matching TRBD1. Germline V gives CDR1 SGDLS, CDR2 YYNGEE. V was pared by 4 bases and J by 2 bases, with 10 bases of the junction left unmatched. The CDR3 totals 18 residues. The CDR3: CASSSHGTGGAPGNTIYF. The CDR3 DNA reads as TGTGCCAGCAGCTCCCACGGGACAGGGGGCGCGCCTGGAAACACCATATATTTT. Supplemented by reference TRBV9 and TRBJ1-3, the full variable domain reads DSGVTQTPKHLITATGQRVTLRCSPRSGDLSVYWYQQSLDQGLQFLIQYYNGEERAKGNILERFSAQQFPDLHSELNLSSLELGDSALYFCASSSHGTGGAPGNTIYFGEGSWLTVV.

The chain couples TRBV28 to TRBJ2-7, with TRBD1 as a possible D gene (6 bases). CDR3 length equals 14 residues. Germline loops: CDR1 MDHEN, CDR2 SYDVKM. V lost 8 bases and J 0 bases, leaving 14 bases between the germline ends. The CDR3 sequence: CASQGHENSYEQYF. In DNA form, the CDR3 reads TGTGCCAGCCAGGGACACGAAAACTCCTACGAGCAGTACTTC.

The CDR3 DNA sequence: TGTGCCTGGAATTTAGACAGCCGGGCCTACGAGCAGTACTTC. This codes for CAWNLDSRAYEQYF. The rearrangement links TRBV30 to TRBJ2-7; D is possibly TRBD1 (5 bases). Germline CDR1 and CDR2: GTSNPN and SVGIG (reference sequence). Trimming stripped 4 bases from V and 2 bases from J, with 15 bases between. The CDR3 consists of 14 residues.

This clone was seen repeatedly, ten times or more. The J gene is TRBJ1-4, the V gene TRBV6-5; D unresolved. V was pared by 2 bases and J by 10 bases, with 11 bases between. The CDR3 covers 13 residues. CDR1 and CDR2 from the germline V gene are MNHEY and SVGAGI. This CDR3 is CASSYADRGKLFF. The CDR3 DNA reads TGTGCCAGCAGTTACGCCGACCGAGGAAAACTGTTTTTT.

This chain links TRBV6-1 with TRBJ1-3; 8 nucleotides agree with TRBD1. Germline CDR1 reads MNHNS; CDR2 reads SASEGT. V was pared by 6 bases and J by 3 bases, with 7 bases of the junction left unmatched. CDR3 size: 15 residues. CDR3 nucleotide sequence: TGTGCCAGCAGGCCCCAGGGGGCGCTTGGAAACACCATATATTTT. Translated: CASRPQGALGNTIYF.

The V and J genes are TRBV4-1 and TRBJ1-3, with TRBD1 matching 7 bases. The CDR3 length is 15 residues. Germline loops: CDR1 MGHRA, CDR2 YSYEKL. The V and J ends lost 3 bases and 0 bases, in that order; junction bases with no gene match: 2. CDR3 protein: CASSQDRYSGNTIYF. Written as DNA, the CDR3 is TGCGCCAGCAGCCAGGACAGGTACTCTGGAAACACCATATATTTT.

CDR3 sequence: CASSVDRGRDTQYF. The CDR3 region has the DNA TGTGCCAGCAGTGTGGACAGGGGGCGAGATACGCAGTATTTT. The gene calls are TRBV6-5 and TRBJ2-3; TRBD1 aligns across 11 bases. V was clipped by 5 bases and J by 5 bases; unmatched bases: 3. Germline V gene data show CDR1 as MNHEY and CDR2 as SVGAGI. The CDR3 is made up of 14 amino acids.

The V call is TRBV5-1, the J call TRBJ2-7, with 14 bases aligning to TRBD2. Trimming at V came to 3 bases and at J to 6 bases, leaving 8 bases not matched to a gene. This CDR3 has 16 amino acids. The germline V gene encodes CDR1 SGHRS and CDR2 YFSETQ. CDR3 residues: CASSSGTSGRGGEQYF. The DNA of the CDR3 is TGCGCCAGCAGCTCCGGGACTAGCGGGAGAGGAGGCGAGCAGTACTTC.

The rearrangement joins TRBV18 to TRBJ1-1, with D tentatively TRBD1 (5 bases). V lost 6 bases and J lost 8, with 16 bases in between. The CDR3 contains 13 residues. Germline V gene sequence: CDR1 KGHSH, CDR2 LQKENI. DNA for the CDR3: TGTGCCAGCTCGTCATACTCCAGGGAAGAAGCTTTCTTT. Translation: CASSSYSREEAFF.

This clone was picked up many times. The CDR3 sequence is CASSQELAGVTGELFF. The CDR3, as DNA: TGTGCCAGCAGCCAAGAGTTAGCGGGAGTCACCGGGGAGCTGTTTTTT. The chain carries TRBV4-2 and TRBJ2-2; 9 bases map to TRBD2. Germline V gene data show CDR1 as LGHNA and CDR2 as YNFKEQ. Trimming removed 0 bases from V and 4 bases from J; junction bases left unmatched: 3. The CDR3 is 16 amino acids.

The chain joins TRBV18 to TRBJ1-1; 9 nucleotides align to TRBD1. The trim removed 3 bases at V and 4 bases at J, leaving 3 bases unmatched. The CDR3 runs to 14 residues. CDR1 and CDR2 from the germline V gene are KGHSH and LQKENI. The DNA of the CDR3 is TGTGCCAGCTCACCCCGGGACAGGGCCACTGAAGCTTTCTTT. As protein: CASSPRDRATEAFF.

The chain recombines TRBV10-2 with TRBJ1-1; 7 bases align to TRBD1. This CDR3 spans 14 amino acids. Germline-derived CDR1 and CDR2 are WSHSY and SAAADI. V shed 8 bases and J 0 bases; nucleotides not matched to a gene: 6. CDR3: CASGSTGLNTEAFF. The CDR3 region has the DNA TGCGCCAGCGGATCGACAGGGCTGAACACTGAAGCTTTCTTT.

The chain couples TRBV27 to TRBJ1-6, with TRBD1 matching over 9 bases. The junction had 4 bases not matched to a gene; V was cut back by 7 bases and J by 6 bases. Looked up from germline, CDR1 is MNHEY and CDR2 is SMNVEV (reference sequence). This CDR3 has 14 residues. The CDR3 region is CASKQDRGNSPLHF. CDR3 sequence (DNA): TGTGCCAGCAAGCAGGACAGGGGTAATTCACCCCTCCACTTT.

The chain has TRBV11-1 and TRBJ2-1, with D perhaps TRBD1 (5 bases). The CDR3 extends over 13 amino acids. The V end was cut by 1 base, the J end by 9 bases, with 10 bases between. Germline CDR1 is SGHAT and CDR2 is FQDESV (reference sequence). The DNA for the CDR3 is TGTGCCAGCAGCTTAGGCAGGGCGGTTGAGCAGTTCTTC. Residues: CASSLGRAVEQFF.

V and J are TRBV28 and TRBJ1-1; D possibly corresponds to TRBD1 (6 bases). This CDR3 has 14 residues. Looked up from germline, CDR1 is MDHEN and CDR2 is SYDVKM. The ends were cut back, 4 bases at V and 4 bases at J, with 13 bases in the middle. CDR3 loop: CASSSEGEGTEAFF. Written as DNA, the CDR3 is TGTGCCAGCAGTTCCGAGGGGGAAGGCACTGAAGCTTTCTTT.

The chain has TRBV7-3 and TRBJ2-3, with no clear D. Trimming pared 3 bases from V and 0 bases from J, leaving 4 bases between. The germline V gene has CDR1 SGHTA and CDR2 FQGTGA. The CDR3 has 13 residues. CDR3 sequence (DNA): TGTGCCAGCAGCTTCCTCAGCACAGATACGCAGTATTTT. It encodes CASSFLSTDTQYF.

This rearrangement joins TRBV9 to TRBJ2-3; 14 bases map to TRBD2. V dropped 4 bases and J dropped 4; count of bases not matched to a gene: 5. The length of the CDR3 is 16 residues. Germline V gene sequence: CDR1 SGDLS, CDR2 YYNGEE. CDR3 protein: CASSLRLAGGSDTQYF. The CDR3 region has the DNA TGTGCCAGCAGCCTCCGACTAGCGGGAGGGTCAGATACGCAGTATTTT.

This clone came up once. J is TRBJ1-2 and V is TRBV5-1, with D perhaps matching TRBD1 (5 bases). CDR3 length: 15 residues. The germline V and J ends were trimmed by 4 bases and 6 bases, with 19 bases remaining between them. Germline assignment: CDR1 SGHRS and CDR2 YFSETQ. The CDR3 loop reads CASSHPSTERNGYTF. In DNA, the CDR3 is TGCGCCAGCAGCCACCCTTCGACAGAACGCAATGGCTACACCTTC.

The CDR3 sequence: CASSFGQVPETQYF. CDR3 nucleotide sequence: TGCGCCAGCAGCTTTGGGCAGGTGCCAGAGACCCAGTACTTC. The chain couples TRBV5-1 to TRBJ2-5; no reliable D call. V was cut by 2 bases and J by 4 bases, with 12 bases left in between. Germline loops: CDR1 SGHRS, CDR2 YFSETQ. The CDR3 runs 14 residues.

V usage is TRBV28 and J usage is TRBJ2-4; tentatively, D is TRBD2 (6 bases). The V end lost 5 bases, the J end lost 1 base, and 15 bases lay between the germline ends. CDR3 length: 16 residues. The V gene's germline CDR1 is MDHEN and CDR2 SYDVKM. CDR3 sequence (DNA): TGTGCCAGCAGTACCTGGGGGGATGGGGCCAAAAACATTCAGTACTTC. This codes for CASSTWGDGAKNIQYF.

The chain is built from TRBV27 and TRBJ1-1; D remains unclear. CDR1 and CDR2 (germline): MNHEY, SMNVEV (reference sequence). V was pared by 6 bases and J by 1 base, with 9 bases between. This CDR3 is 13 amino acids long. CDR3: CASSRLANTEAFF. CDR3 nucleotide sequence: TGTGCCAGCAGCAGATTAGCGAACACTGAAGCTTTCTTT.

This rearrangement joins TRBV11-2 to TRBJ1-1, with a weak D call TRBD1 (5 bases). V dropped 4 bases and J dropped 3 bases, with 12 bases sitting between them. The CDR3 totals 14 residues. Germline V gives CDR1 SGHAT, CDR2 FQNNGV. The CDR3 nucleotides are TGTGCCAGCAGCTCTACCACAGGATACACTGAAGCTTTCTTT. Its translation is CASSSTTGYTEAFF.

The chain recombines TRBV7-9 with TRBJ2-5; D is undetermined. The V gene's germline CDR1 is SEHNR and CDR2 FQNEAQ (reference sequence). This CDR3 contains 12 residues. V lost 1 base and J 5 bases, leaving 5 bases between the germline ends. Here the CDR3 reads CASSLEPETQYF. As DNA, the CDR3 is TGTGCCAGCAGCTTAGAGCCCGAGACCCAGTACTTC. The full variable domain, in which reference TRBV7-9 and TRBJ2-5 provide the parts outside the CDR3, is DTGVSQNPRHKITKRGQNVTFRCDPISEHNRLYWYRQTLGQGPEFLTYFQNEAQLEKSRLLSDRFSAERPKGSFSTLEIQRTEQGDSAMYLCASSLEPETQYFGPGTRLLVL.

The V gene is TRBV18, the J gene TRBJ1-1; D remains ambiguous. With 0 bases removed from V and 2 bases from J, the gap between germline ends came to 10 bases. Germline values: CDR1 KGHSH, CDR2 LQKENI. This CDR3 region has 15 residues. CDR3 residues: CASSPPRHLNTEAFF. CDR3 DNA: TGTGCCAGCTCACCACCTCGTCACCTAAACACTGAAGCTTTCTTT.

The chain links TRBV4-2 to TRBJ1-1; unclear D gene. The CDR3 length is 15 residues. V dropped 0 bases and J dropped 2 bases, with 10 bases sitting between them. Per germline, CDR1 LGHNA and CDR2 YNFKEQ. CDR3: CASSQEVAINTEAFF. The CDR3 nucleotides are TGTGCCAGCAGCCAAGAAGTAGCAATTAACACTGAAGCTTTCTTT.

The chain has TRBV28 and TRBJ1-2, with 8 positions matching TRBD1. V shed 7 bases, J shed 7 bases, and the junction held 8 bases outside the gene matches. The CDR3 runs 13 residues. The V gene's germline CDR1 is MDHEN and CDR2 SYDVKM. CDR3 bases: TGTGCCAGCACCCCGGACAGGGTTGGTGGCTACACCTTC. It codes for CASTPDRVGGYTF.